These 10 T cell receptor beta chains share one sample of origin, sequenced in a study of blood T cell repertoires in COVID-19. The repertoire was sequenced with immunoSEQ multiplex PCR; TCRdb's copy has only in-frame clones and lacks some. The table lists over 200,000 clones, 80% to 85% of them singletons. The sequencing sample was made of peripheral blood. The receptors come from a human donor in a cohort sampled during active COVID-19.

This clone was counted once. The sample contains more than one DNA sequence encoding this CDR3. The chain combines TRBV27 with TRBJ2-7; TRBD1 aligns across 7 bases. Germline trimming cut 2 bases from V and 2 bases from J; bases unmatched to any gene: 0. Germline assignment: CDR1 MNHEY and CDR2 SMNVEV (reference sequence). The CDR3 length is 13 residues. The CDR3 DNA reads as TGTGCCAGCAGTTTACAGGGGGCCTACGAGCAGTACTTC. It specifies CASSLQGAYEQYF.

This chain connects TRBV4-2 to TRBJ1-5; D gene unclear. The germline V gene encodes CDR1 LGHNA and CDR2 YNFKEQ. This CDR3 spans 16 amino acids. V shed 0 bases and J shed 1 base, with 10 bases lying between them. The CDR3 nucleotides read TGTGCCAGCAGCCAAGATTCGCCAGGAAGCAATCAGCCCCAGCATTTT. Its translation is CASSQDSPGSNQPQHF.

V gene TRBV6-5 combines with J gene TRBJ1-1; the D gene is possibly TRBD1 (6 bases). V lost 3 bases and J 2 bases, leaving 10 bases between the germline ends. Germline lookup yields CDR1 MNHEY and CDR2 SVGAGI. CDR3 size: 14 residues. The CDR3 coding sequence is TGTGCCAGCAGTTATATGGGGGCAAACACTGAAGCTTTCTTT. Amino acids: CASSYMGANTEAFF.

As concerns this clone: The same CDR3 also results from other DNA sequences found in this sample. This sequence joins TRBV19 and TRBJ1-1; D unresolved. The CDR3 has 13 residues. Germline V gene data show CDR1 as LNHDA and CDR2 as SQIVND (reference sequence). Deletions cut 2 bases from V and 1 base from J, with 5 bases between. CDR3 sequence reads: CASSISRNTEAFF. CDR3 nucleotide sequence: TGTGCCAGTAGTATATCTAGGAACACTGAAGCTTTCTTT. Variable domain in full (rest from reference TRBV19 and TRBJ1-1): DGGITQSPKYLFRKEGQNVTLSCEQNLNHDAMYWYRQDPGQGLRLIYYSQIVNDFQKGDIAEGYSVSREKKESFPLTVTSAQKNPTAFYLCASSISRNTEAFFGQGTRLTVV.

This clone was observed a few times. The V and J genes are TRBV5-4 and TRBJ2-7; 7 bases line up with TRBD2. The CDR3 spans 16 residues. With V trimmed by 1 base and J by 3 bases, 10 bases remained unmatched. The germline gives CDR1 SGHNT, CDR2 YYREEE (reference sequence). The DNA for the CDR3 is TGTGCCAGCAGCTTGAACGCTGGGGGGGGACGCTACGAGCAGTACTTC. Protein product: CASSLNAGGGRYEQYF.

The gene calls are TRBV5-1 and TRBJ1-5; 8 nucleotides line up with TRBD1. Germline CDR1 is SGHRS and CDR2 is YFSETQ. The ends lost 3 bases at V and 7 bases at J; junction bases unmatched: 6. The CDR3 runs 14 residues. The CDR3 loop reads CASSSRTGPQPQHF. The CDR3 DNA follows: TGCGCCAGCAGCTCCCGGACAGGGCCGCAGCCCCAGCATTTT.

This clone was observed a few times. This chain links TRBV9 with TRBJ2-2, with D possibly being TRBD2 (6 bases). CDR1 and CDR2 (germline): SGDLS, YYNGEE. The V gene lost 0 bases and the J gene lost 6 bases, with 9 bases spanning the gap. The CDR3 is 14 amino acids. The DNA of the CDR3 is TGTGCCAGCAGCGTAGTCTCGGGGGCCGGGGAGCTGTTTTTT. Translating gives CASSVVSGAGELFF.

The V call is TRBV11-2, the J call TRBJ1-6; 7 bases map to TRBD1. Trimming cost V 1 base and J 10 bases; bases outside gene matches: 7. The CDR3 has 15 amino acids. Looked up from germline, CDR1 is SGHAT and CDR2 is FQNNGV. The CDR3 protein is CASSLVGDRASPLHF. The CDR3 DNA reads TGTGCCAGCAGCTTAGTCGGGGACAGAGCCTCACCCCTCCACTTT.

V usage is TRBV7-2 and J usage is TRBJ2-3; TRBD2 aligns across 10 bases. The CDR3 totals 19 residues. Germline CDR1 is SGHTA and CDR2 is FQGNSA. The V and J ends lost 5 bases and 6 bases, in that order; junction bases with no gene match: 20. The CDR3 DNA follows: TGTGCCAGCAGCCTACTTAATAGGCTTAGCGGGAGGTATCAGGATACGCAGTATTTT. It is translated as CASSLLNRLSGRYQDTQYF. Full variable domain (remainder filled in from reference TRBV7-2 and TRBJ2-3): GAGVSQSPSNKVTEKGKDVELRCDPISGHTALYWYRQSLGQGLEFLIYFQGNSAPDKSGLPSDRFSAERTGGSVSTLTIQRTQQEDSAVYLCASSLLNRLSGRYQDTQYFGPGTRLTVL.

This chain connects TRBV10-2 to TRBJ2-5; D is unresolved. Germline CDR1 and CDR2: WSHSY and SAAADI. This CDR3 spans 14 amino acids. V dropped 0 bases and J dropped 3 bases, with 8 bases sitting between them. CDR3 amino acids: CASSESNREETQYF. DNA for the CDR3: TGCGCCAGCAGTGAGTCGAATAGAGAAGAGACCCAGTACTTC.